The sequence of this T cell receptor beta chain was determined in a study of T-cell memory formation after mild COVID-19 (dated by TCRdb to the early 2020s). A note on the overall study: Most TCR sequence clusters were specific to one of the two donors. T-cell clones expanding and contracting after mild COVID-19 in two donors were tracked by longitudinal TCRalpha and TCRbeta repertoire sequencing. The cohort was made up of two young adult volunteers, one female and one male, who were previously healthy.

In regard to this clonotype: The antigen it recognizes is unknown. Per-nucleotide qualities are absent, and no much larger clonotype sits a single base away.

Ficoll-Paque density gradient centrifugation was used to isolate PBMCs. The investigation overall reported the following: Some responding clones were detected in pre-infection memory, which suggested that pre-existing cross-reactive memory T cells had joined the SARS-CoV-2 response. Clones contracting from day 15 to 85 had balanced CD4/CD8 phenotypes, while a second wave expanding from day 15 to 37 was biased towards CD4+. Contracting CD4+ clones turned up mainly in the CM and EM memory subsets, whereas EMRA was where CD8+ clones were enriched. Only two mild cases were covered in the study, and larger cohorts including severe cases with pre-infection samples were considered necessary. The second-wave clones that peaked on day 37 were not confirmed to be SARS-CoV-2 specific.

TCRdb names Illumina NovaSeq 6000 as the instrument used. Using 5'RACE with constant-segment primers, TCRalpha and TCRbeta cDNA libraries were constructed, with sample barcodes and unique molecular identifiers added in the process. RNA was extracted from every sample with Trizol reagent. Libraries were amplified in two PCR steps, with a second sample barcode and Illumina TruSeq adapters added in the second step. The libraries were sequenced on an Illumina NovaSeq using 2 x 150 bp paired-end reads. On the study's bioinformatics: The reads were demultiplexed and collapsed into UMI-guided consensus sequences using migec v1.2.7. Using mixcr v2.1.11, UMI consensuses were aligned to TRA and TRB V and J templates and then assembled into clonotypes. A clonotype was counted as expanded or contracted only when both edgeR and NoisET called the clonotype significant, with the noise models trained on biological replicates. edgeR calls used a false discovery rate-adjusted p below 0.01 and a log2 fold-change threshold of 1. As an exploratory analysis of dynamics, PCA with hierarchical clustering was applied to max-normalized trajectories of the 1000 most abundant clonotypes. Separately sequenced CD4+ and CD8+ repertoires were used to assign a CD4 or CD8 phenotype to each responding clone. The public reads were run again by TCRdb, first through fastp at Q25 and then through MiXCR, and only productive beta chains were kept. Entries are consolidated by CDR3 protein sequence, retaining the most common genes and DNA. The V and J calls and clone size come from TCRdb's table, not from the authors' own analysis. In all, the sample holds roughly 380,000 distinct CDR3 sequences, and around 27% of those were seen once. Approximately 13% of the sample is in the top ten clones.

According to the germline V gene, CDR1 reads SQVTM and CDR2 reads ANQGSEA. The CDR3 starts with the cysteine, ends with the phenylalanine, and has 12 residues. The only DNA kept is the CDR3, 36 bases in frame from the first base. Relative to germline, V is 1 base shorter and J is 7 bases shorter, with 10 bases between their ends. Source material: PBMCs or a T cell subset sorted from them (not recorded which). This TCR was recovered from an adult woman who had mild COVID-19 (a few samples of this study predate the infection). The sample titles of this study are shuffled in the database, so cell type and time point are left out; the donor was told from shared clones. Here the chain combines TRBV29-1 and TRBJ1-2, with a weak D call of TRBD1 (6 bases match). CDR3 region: CSVEGTAVGYTF. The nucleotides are TGCAGCGTTGAAGGGACAGCAGTTGGCTACACCTTC.